This T cell receptor (beta chain) was observed in a study of early T cells in non-severe SARS-CoV-2 infection. Study-level findings and limits: Clonotype matching in VDJdb favored anti-spike CD8 responses and did not capture private and CD4 specificities.

About this clonotype: Its matching antigen is unknown.

As part of library construction, unique molecular identifiers were attached to individual cDNA molecules. MiXCR was run by TCRdb on the 5' RACE reads, yielding one entry per CDR3 protein. The sample lists about 47,000 distinct CDR3 sequences, 11% occurring once. Germline lookup yields CDR1 SGHAT and CDR2 FQNNGV. This CDR3 has 13 residues. V was trimmed by 6 bases and J by 1 base, leaving 9 bases between them. Source material: whole blood. J is TRBJ1-1 and V is TRBV11-2; the D is unclear. The clonotype originates from an adult who was a healthcare worker with PCR-confirmed SARS-CoV-2 infection or an uninfected control (not recorded which). The CDR3 DNA is TGTGCCAGCAGTCGAACTCAGAACACTGAAGCTTTCTTT. This translates into CASSRTQNTEAFF.